Listed below are T cell receptor beta chains from one sample, sequenced in a study of CD8 T cells in ankylosing spondylitis. TCRdb ran MiXCR on the 5' RACE reads and lists one entry per CDR3 protein. The sample contains some 140,000 distinct CDR3 sequences, about an eighth of which appear only once. The specimen was blood, either unsorted or a sorted T cell fraction (not recorded which). These receptors came from a female donor with ankylosing spondylitis or in good health (not recorded which). The CDR3 runs from the conserved cysteine through the conserved F or W. The D gene is left open where the match is weak. Only part of the rows carry a size: once, few, many, or a class if the clone is expanded.

clone_size	d_call	v_call	j_call	cdr3_nt	cdr3_aa
many	TRBD1	TRBV13	TRBJ2-7	TGTGCCAGCAGCACGCTGGGACAGACTCAATACGAGCAGTACTTC	CASSTLGQTQYEQYF
many	-	TRBV4-1	TRBJ2-5	TGCGCCAGCAGCCAAGAAGGATTAGGGGATTTAGAGACCCAGTACTTC	CASSQEGLGDLETQYF
many	-	TRBV12-3/TRBV12-4	TRBJ1-1	TGTGCCAGCAGAACACCGGGGCCCAGGGGCACTGAAGCTTTCTTT	CASRTPGPRGTEAFF
many	-	TRBV7-2	TRBJ1-1	TGTGCCAGCAGCCTAATGGGCGGGATGAACACTGAAGCTTTCTTT	CASSLMGGMNTEAFF
many	-	TRBV6-1	TRBJ2-1	TGTGCCAGCAGGGGAGGCGGGGATGAGCAGTTCTTC	CASRGGGDEQFF
many	-	TRBV29-1	TRBJ2-3	TGCAGCGTTTGGGGGGCAGTCACAGATACGCAGTATTTT	CSVWGAVTDTQYF
many	TRBD1	TRBV7-3	TRBJ1-1	TGTGCCAGCAGCTTTAGGGCAGGGGGCCAAGTAGCTGAAGCTTTCTTT	CASSFRAGGQVAEAFF
many	TRBD1	TRBV20-1	TRBJ1-2	TGCAGTGCTACGACAGGGCAAAATGGCTACACCTTC	CSATTGQNGYTF
few	-	TRBV7-2	TRBJ2-5	TGTGCCAGCAGCCTTCGGGGCTTCCAAGAGACCCAGTACTTC	CASSLRGFQETQYF
many	TRBD2	TRBV27	TRBJ2-3	TGTGCCAGCAGTTCCCTAGCGGGCCGCACAGATACGCAGTATTTT	CASSSLAGRTDTQYF
many	-	TRBV5-1	TRBJ2-1	TGCGCCAGCCATTCCACCAGCGGCAGCTCCTACAATGAGCAGTTCTTC	CASHSTSGSSYNEQFF
many	-	TRBV12-3/TRBV12-4	TRBJ2-7	TGTGCCAGCAGTCTAGCTCATACAACAGCCCCCGAGCAGTACTTC	CASSLAHTTAPEQYF
many	-	TRBV7-2	TRBJ1-3	TGTGCCAGCAGCCCCCAGGAGGGAACCTCTGGAAACACCATATATTTT	CASSPQEGTSGNTIYF
many	-	TRBV3-1	TRBJ2-1	TGTGCCAGCAGCCAGCCCCCCCGCCTAGGGCAAAGTGTTCTCTACAATGAGCAGTTCTTC	CASSQPPRLGQSVLYNEQFF
many	-	TRBV3-1	TRBJ1-5	TGTGCCAGCGCGGTGACAGTCAATCAGCCCCAGCATTTT	CASAVTVNQPQHF
many	TRBD1	TRBV3-1	TRBJ1-1	TGTGCCAGCAGCCAAGGGGTACAGGGGGGCACTGAAGCTTTCTTT	CASSQGVQGGTEAFF
many	-	TRBV18	TRBJ1-1	TGTGCCAGTTTAGCGTCCGGGAACACTGAAGCTTTCTTT	CASLASGNTEAFF
many	-	TRBV12-2	TRBJ2-3	TGTGCAAGTCGCTTGGGACTAGCGGGACCAACGCAGTATTTT	CASRLGLAGPTQYF
many	-	TRBV20-1	TRBJ2-1	TGCAGTGCTAGAGACTCCCTTGGCTCCTACAATGAGCAGTTCTTC	CSARDSLGSYNEQFF
-	-	TRBV28	TRBJ2-3	TGTGCCAGCAGACCACAGGGTCAAGATACGCAGTATTTT	CASRPQGQDTQYF
few	-	TRBV5-6	TRBJ1-5	TGTGCCAGCAGCCGTCGGGCAGGTTCAAATCAGCCCCAGCATTTT	CASSRRAGSNQPQHF
many	-	TRBV12-3/TRBV12-4	TRBJ1-3	TGTGCCAGCGACTCCCCAGCTCATGGCGGCACCATATATTTT	CASDSPAHGGTIYF
many	-	TRBV4-2	TRBJ1-1	TGTGCCAGCAGTGGACAGCTTAACACTGAAGCTTTCTTT	CASSGQLNTEAFF
-	-	TRBV12-3/TRBV12-4	TRBJ2-4	TGTGCCAGCAGTCCTGGGACGGCGGGCAGAAACATTCAGTACTTC	CASSPGTAGRNIQYF
many	-	TRBV20-1	TRBJ2-1	TGCAGTGCTAGAGATGTATCCGGGATAGGGTCCTACAATGAGCAGTTCTTC	CSARDVSGIGSYNEQFF
many	-	TRBV5-1	TRBJ2-2	TGCGCCAGCAGCGGGGGACTCCTAAGCGGGGAGCTGTTTTTT	CASSGGLLSGELFF
many	TRBD2	TRBV7-2	TRBJ2-3	TGTGCCAGCATGAGTTGGGGGGGAGTTAGCACAGATACGCAGTATTTT	CASMSWGGVSTDTQYF
-	-	TRBV11-2	TRBJ2-3	TGTGCCAGCAGGGTGGTGGGGGCTGTAGATACGCAGTATTTT	CASRVVGAVDTQYF
many	-	TRBV29-1	TRBJ1-1	TGCAGCTCAACCCTGGGGAACACTGAAGCTTTCTTT	CSSTLGNTEAFF
many	-	TRBV28	TRBJ1-3	TGTGCCAGCAGCTCGACTTCAGGAAACACCATATATTTT	CASSSTSGNTIYF
many	TRBD1	TRBV4-3	TRBJ2-2	TGCGCCAGCAGACACTTTCCTTTGACAGGGCTCCGTAGGGGAACGAACACCGGGGAGCTGTTTTTT	CASRHFPLTGLRRGTNTGELFF
many	-	TRBV3-1	TRBJ2-7	TGTGCCAGCAGCCAAGATCTGCGACGGAGACCCTACGAGCAGTACTTC	CASSQDLRRRPYEQYF
-	-	TRBV9	TRBJ2-7	TGTGCCAGCAGCAACTCCGGGACTGATGTCTACGAGCGGTACTTC	CASSNSGTDVYERYF
many	TRBD1	TRBV28	TRBJ2-3	TGTGCCAGCAGTCTCCTCCCGGGACAGGGTGCAGATACGCAGTATTTT	CASSLLPGQGADTQYF
many	-	TRBV12-3/TRBV12-4	TRBJ2-7	TGTGCCAGCAGGAATTCAGGGGACGAGCAGTACTTC	CASRNSGDEQYF
many	TRBD1	TRBV7-9	TRBJ1-1	TGTGCCAGCAGCTTATGGGACAGTCCCGGCATTGAAGCTTTCTTT	CASSLWDSPGIEAFF
many	TRBD1	TRBV5-1	TRBJ2-3	TGCGCCAGCAGCTTCGGGACAGGGGGGTCAGATACGCAGTATTTT	CASSFGTGGSDTQYF
many	-	TRBV12-3/TRBV12-4	TRBJ1-5	TGTGCCAGTCGGACCTCCCCATGGCCCCAGCATTTT	CASRTSPWPQHF
many	-	TRBV28	TRBJ1-5	TGTGCCAGCAGTTCCCTCGGACTGAACAATCAGCCCCAGCATTTT	CASSSLGLNNQPQHF
-	-	TRBV10-3	TRBJ1-2	TGTACCTTCAGTTTAGTACTTTTGAGGGTCAGCAGGGACTATGGCTACACCTTC	CTFSLVLLRVSRDYGYTF
many	-	TRBV5-6	TRBJ1-5	TGTGCCAGCAGCCAAGGAGCAGTCCGCTCCGGTTCCGGCAATCAGCCCCAGCATTTT	CASSQGAVRSGSGNQPQHF
many	-	TRBV12-3/TRBV12-4	TRBJ2-5	TGTGCCAGCAGCCCTGCGGAGACCCAGTACTTC	CASSPAETQYF
-	-	TRBV18	TRBJ2-5	TGTGCCAGCTCACCAGGCCAGGGACAAGAGACCCAGTACTTC	CASSPGQGQETQYF
many	-	TRBV12-5	TRBJ2-3	TGTGCTAGTGGTTTGACGGTGGGCCTCACAGATACGCAGTATTTT	CASGLTVGLTDTQYF
few	-	TRBV2	TRBJ1-5	TGTGCCAGCAGTGAGGCGAGGGGCAGCAATCAGCCCCAGCATTTT	CASSEARGSNQPQHF
many	TRBD1	TRBV5-1	TRBJ2-2	TGCGCCAGCAGCTTCCAAGGACAGGGAAACACCGGGGAGCTGTTTTTT	CASSFQGQGNTGELFF
many	-	TRBV29-1	TRBJ2-2	TGCAGCGCCCGCGCAGGGCTGAACACCGGGGAGCTGTTTTTT	CSARAGLNTGELFF
-	-	TRBV20-1	TRBJ1-6	TGCAGTGCTAGGCTCGGGGAAGTTTATTCACCCCTCCACTTT	CSARLGEVYSPLHF
few	-	TRBV29-1	TRBJ1-5	TGCAGCGTTGAAGACGGGGCAGGGAATCAGCCCCAGCATTTT	CSVEDGAGNQPQHF
many	-	TRBV29-1	TRBJ2-7	TGCAGCGTTGAGTCGGACACCTCCTACGAGCAGTACTTC	CSVESDTSYEQYF
many	TRBD2	TRBV19	TRBJ2-7	TGTGCCAGCAGCGGGGCAACCCCTAACTACGAGCAGTACTTC	CASSGATPNYEQYF
few	-	TRBV5-4	TRBJ2-2	TGTGCCAGCAGCTTGTCTCGGACACTCACCGGGGAGCTGTTTTTT	CASSLSRTLTGELFF
-	TRBD2	TRBV3-1	TRBJ2-6	TGTGCCAGCAGCCCTGGGACTAGCCCCCTCTCTGGGGCCAACGTCCTGACTTTC	CASSPGTSPLSGANVLTF
-	-	TRBV5-1	TRBJ2-5	TGCGCCAGCAGCGAACTCGGGATCCAAGAGACCCAGTACTTC	CASSELGIQETQYF
many	TRBD1	TRBV19	TRBJ2-1	TGTGCCAGTAGTATAGAAGGACAGGGGGTCTACAATGAGCAGTTCTTC	CASSIEGQGVYNEQFF